The 5 T cell receptor beta chains given below trace back to one sample, sequenced in a study of T cells in localized non-small cell lung cancer. Clones were read by immunoSEQ multiplex PCR, and TCRdb kept only the in-frame ones, dropping some. This table has 25,000 to 35,000 clones, roughly 77% appearing once. Sample: peripheral blood, taken before any cancer treatment. These TCRs come from a male donor aged 60 or older with stage III squamous cell lung carcinoma.

The V gene is TRBV2, the J gene TRBJ1-1, with D possibly matching TRBD1 (6 bases). From germline, CDR1 is SNHLY and CDR2 FYNNEI. Trimming removed 1 base at V and 4 bases at J, with 10 bases between. The CDR3 contains 14 residues. The CDR3 DNA is TGTGCCAGCAGTGAAGACAGGGTGACCACTGAAGCTTTCTTT. Translation: CASSEDRVTTEAFF.

The chain uses TRBV2 and TRBJ2-6, with 7 bases lining up with TRBD1. Looked up from germline, CDR1 is SNHLY and CDR2 is FYNNEI. This CDR3 is 16 amino acids long. The J segment lost 0 bases and the V segment lost 4 bases, leaving 3 bases of the junction unmatched. CDR3 region: CASSGQGLSGANVLTF. CDR3 in DNA: TGTGCCAGCAGTGGACAGGGCCTCTCTGGGGCCAACGTCCTGACTTTC.

V usage is TRBV9 and J usage is TRBJ1-2; 7 bases map to TRBD1. Germline CDR1 SGDLS, CDR2 YYNGEE. The J segment lost 0 bases and the V segment lost 0 bases, leaving 2 bases of the junction unmatched. This CDR3 region has 15 residues. The CDR3: CASSVATGANYGYTF. The DNA for the CDR3 is TGTGCCAGCAGCGTAGCTACAGGGGCTAACTATGGCTACACCTTC.

CDR3 in amino acids: CASSHADTQYF. CDR3 coding DNA: TGTGCCAGCAGCCACGCAGATACGCAGTATTTT. The chain links TRBV14 to TRBJ2-3; D gene ambiguous. This CDR3 region has 11 residues. Germline CDR1 SGHDN, CDR2 FVKESK. Trimming shortened V by 3 bases and J by 4 bases, and 2 bases separated the two germline ends.

This chain connects TRBV6-5 to TRBJ2-5; D gene unclear. Germline V lookup: CDR1 MNHEY, CDR2 SVGAGI. The CDR3 length is 13 residues. V lost 3 bases to trimming and J lost 3 bases, with 8 bases between them. CDR3 sequence reads: CASSYGPKETQYF. The CDR3, as DNA: TGTGCCAGCAGTTATGGGCCCAAAGAGACCCAGTACTTC.